This paragraph covers one T cell receptor beta chain sequence. The antigen is unknown. This sample is drawn from a study of regulatory T cells in long-lasting Graves disease. Study summary: Patients met the persistent Graves' disease definition after over 5 years of antithyroid drugs with positive TSH receptor antibodies.

Sample time point: persistent/refractory GD, antithyroid drugs over 5 years with positive TRAb. The TCR library was made from RNA that had been extracted from PBMCs in TRIzol. Study outcomes and limitations: Patients with persistent disease showed a bias toward TRBV28, TRBJ1-2 and TRBJ2-5.

TCR beta libraries were built with iRepertoire HTBI primers and Arm-PCR of CDR3 regions. In the original processing: The identification of 60 or so TRBV and roughly 14 TRBJ segments was made across samples. Using its own MiXCR run on the multiplex PCR reads, TCRdb lists one record per CDR3 protein. These V and J calls rely on TCRdb rather than the paper's analysis. The sample includes under 450,000 distinct CDR3 sequences, around 20% of them seen just once. The V end lost 5 bases, the J end lost 12 bases, and 18 bases lay between the germline ends. Germline CDR1 reads SGHTA; CDR2 reads FQGNSA. CDR3 length equals 13 residues.

This chain joins TRBV7-2 and TRBJ2-3; unclear D gene. The specimen was peripheral blood mononuclear cells (PBMCs), collected when the disease was refractory, from a patient treated with antithyroid drugs. The clonotype was recovered from a female donor with Graves disease. As DNA, the CDR3 is TGTGCCAGCAGCGCAACTTCGGCCGAACCTCAGTATTTT. Residues: CASSATSAEPQYF.